These T cell receptor beta chains were read from a single sample in a study of T cell changes during pregnancy in multiple sclerosis. Some clones are missing from TCRdb's copy, which holds only in-frame ones; the method was immunoSEQ multiplex PCR. The profile covers about 31,000 clones, with over 75% appearing a single time and approximately 6.6% taken by the ten largest. Sequencing used CD8+ T cells from peripheral blood mononuclear cells, obtained in the second trimester of pregnancy. The receptors shown here come from a female donor with multiple sclerosis, enrolled in a pregnancy study. CDR3s include the opening cysteine and the closing phenylalanine or tryptophan. A D gene is named only where the DNA matches it firmly. Clone size is not always given. Where it is, it says once, few, many or a class for expanded clones.

d_call j_call v_call clone_size cdr3_aa cdr3_nt
NA TRBJ2-1 TRBV19 NA CASSSAESSYNEQFF TGTGCCAGTAGTTCGGCGGAAAGCTCCTACAATGAGCAGTTCTTC
NA TRBJ1-1 TRBV29-1 NA CSVEEETEAFF TGCAGCGTTGAAGAAGAGACTGAAGCTTTCTTT
NA TRBJ2-1 TRBV30 NA CASAIQGFYNEQFF TGTGCCAGCGCTATACAGGGTTTCTACAATGAGCAGTTCTTC
NA TRBJ2-2 TRBV27 NA CASSQTEMTGELFF TGTGCCAGCAGTCAGACAGAGATGACCGGGGAGCTGTTTTTT
NA TRBJ1-2 TRBV28 NA CASSFRGQNYGYTF TGTGCCAGCAGTTTTCGGGGTCAAAACTATGGCTACACCTTC
NA TRBJ1-4 TRBV5-1 NA CASSLALNEKLFF TGCGCCAGCAGCTTGGCTCTGAATGAAAAACTGTTTTTT
TRBD2 TRBJ2-3 TRBV2 NA CASSEFVSREGNTDTQYF TGTGCCAGCAGTGAATTCGTATCGCGGGAGGGTAACACAGATACGCAGTATTTT
TRBD2 TRBJ2-6 TRBV6-1 few CASSEWGGDGANVLTF TGTGCCAGCAGTGAATGGGGGGGGGACGGGGCCAACGTCCTGACTTTC
NA TRBJ2-1 TRBV4-1 NA CASSQGVNEQFF TGCGCCAGCAGCCAAGGAGTGAATGAGCAGTTCTTC
NA TRBJ1-2 TRBV18 NA CASSLTRDIGPDGYTF TGTGCCAGCTCACTAACTCGGGACATCGGGCCTGATGGCTACACCTTC
NA TRBJ2-7 TRBV5-6 NA CASSAGLEQYF TGTGCCAGCAGCGCAGGGCTCGAGCAGTACTTC
NA TRBJ1-4 TRBV7-6 NA CASSSRVGAEKLFF TGTGCCAGCAGCTCCAGGGTTGGTGCTGAAAAACTGTTTTTT
NA TRBJ1-1 TRBV5-4 NA CASSLWTENTEAFF TGTGCCAGCAGCTTGTGGACAGAGAACACTGAAGCTTTCTTT
TRBD1 TRBJ2-7 TRBV19 NA CASSILPGQGPSYEQYF TGTGCCAGTAGTATCTTACCGGGACAGGGGCCCTCCTACGAGCAGTACTTC
NA TRBJ2-7 TRBV7-9 few CASSHMQGSYEQYF TGTGCCAGCAGCCATATGCAGGGGTCGTACGAGCAGTACTTC
NA TRBJ1-1 TRBV19 few CASSLGWTANTEAFF TGTGCCAGTAGTCTGGGGTGGACAGCGAACACTGAAGCTTTCTTT
TRBD1 TRBJ1-2 TRBV9 NA CASSDWTGEGYGYTF TGTGCCAGCAGCGACTGGACAGGGGAAGGCTATGGCTACACCTTC
NA TRBJ2-5 TRBV27 NA CARGRGGETQYF TGTGCCCGCGGGCGAGGCGGAGAGACCCAGTACTTC
NA TRBJ2-7 TRBV15 NA CATSRGGQPYEQYF TGTGCCACCAGCAGAGGGGGGCAGCCCTACGAGCAGTACTTC
NA TRBJ1-5 TRBV6-5 NA CASSSGVLTDQPQHF TGTGCCAGCAGTTCAGGGGTCTTGACTGATCAGCCCCAGCATTTT
TRBD2 TRBJ2-1 TRBV6-1 NA CASSARLAGVGNEQFF TGTGCCAGCAGTGCCAGACTAGCGGGAGTGGGGAATGAGCAGTTCTTC
NA TRBJ2-1 TRBV29-1 NA CSVEDLRADEQFF TGCAGCGTTGAAGATCTGAGGGCGGATGAGCAGTTCTTC
NA TRBJ2-3 TRBV29-1 NA CSVEEGQFHQYF TGCAGCGTTGAAGAGGGACAATTCCACCAGTATTTT
TRBD2 TRBJ2-1 TRBV4-3 once CASSRRKGLAEVNEQFF TGCGCCAGCAGCCGAAGAAAGGGACTAGCGGAAGTCAATGAGCAGTTCTTC
NA TRBJ1-2 TRBV7-8 NA CASSLGTGITELYGYTF TGTGCCAGCAGCCTAGGTACGGGAATCACGGAACTCTATGGCTACACCTTC
TRBD2 TRBJ2-5 TRBV7-9 NA CASSSPTSGSRETQYF TGTGCCAGCAGCTCGCCGACTAGCGGGAGTAGGGAGACCCAGTACTTC
NA TRBJ2-2 TRBV27 NA CASTPGFPWTGELFF TGTGCCAGCACCCCGGGATTCCCATGGACCGGGGAGCTGTTTTTT
TRBD2 TRBJ2-2 TRBV5-4 NA CASSLARSGLAGGSTGELFF TGTGCCAGCAGCTTGGCCAGGTCGGGACTAGCGGGAGGGAGCACCGGGGAGCTGTTTTTT
TRBD2 TRBJ2-1 TRBV5-4 NA CASSFGLAGKVEQFF TGTGCCAGCAGCTTCGGACTAGCGGGAAAGGTTGAGCAGTTCTTC
NA TRBJ2-5 TRBV6-1 NA CASSERDSQETQYF TGTGCCAGCAGCGAGAGGGACTCTCAAGAGACCCAGTACTTC
TRBD2 TRBJ2-1 TRBV27 NA CASSGILAGSSYNEQFF TGTGCCAGCAGTGGAATACTAGCGGGGAGCTCCTACAATGAGCAGTTCTTC
NA TRBJ2-7 TRBV11-2 NA CASSPSQYVGEQYF TGTGCCAGCAGCCCGTCACAGTATGTGGGCGAGCAGTACTTC
NA TRBJ1-1 TRBV13 NA CASSLSGQGTEAFF TGTGCCAGCAGCTTATCTGGGCAGGGCACTGAAGCTTTCTTT
TRBD1 TRBJ2-5 TRBV6-1 few CASSEPGTGSLWETQYF TGTGCCAGCAGTGAACCCGGGACAGGGTCTCTGTGGGAGACCCAGTACTTC
TRBD2 TRBJ2-1 TRBV29-1 once CSVEFSGGSYNEQFF TGCAGCGTTGAGTTTAGCGGGGGGTCCTACAATGAGCAGTTCTTC
TRBD2 TRBJ2-2 TRBV7-2 few CASSLVPSSGRAKGGELFF TGTGCCAGCAGCTTAGTGCCCTCTAGCGGGAGGGCCAAGGGCGGGGAGCTGTTTTTT
NA TRBJ2-1 TRBV11-3 NA CASSRRSSYNEQFF TGTGCCAGCAGCCGCCGGAGTTCCTACAATGAGCAGTTCTTC
NA TRBJ2-7 TRBV11-3 NA CASSLDYSYEQYF TGTGCCAGCAGCTTAGATTACTCCTACGAGCAGTACTTC
TRBD2 TRBJ2-2 TRBV19 once CASSSKYPPLTSDTGELFF TGTGCCAGTAGTTCTAAATACCCCCCTTTGACTAGCGATACCGGGGAGCTGTTTTTT
TRBD2 TRBJ2-2 TRBV27 NA CASSLLLAGGPGELFF TGTGCCAGCAGTTTATTGCTAGCGGGAGGCCCCGGGGAGCTGTTTTTT
TRBD2 TRBJ2-7 TRBV7-9 NA CASSSSGSVEQYF TGTGCCAGCAGCTCTAGCGGGAGCGTCGAGCAGTACTTC
NA TRBJ1-1 TRBV29-1 NA CSVGENTEAFF TGCAGCGTCGGGGAGAACACTGAAGCTTTCTTT
NA TRBJ2-1 TRBV19 NA CASSIRLEDEDEQFF TGTGCCAGTAGTATTCGGTTGGAGGACGAGGATGAGCAGTTCTTC
NA TRBJ2-2 TRBV6-5 NA CASSGGFSGELFF TGTGCCAGCAGCGGTGGTTTTTCCGGGGAGCTGTTTTTT
TRBD2 TRBJ2-5 TRBV4-3 NA CASSQKRGWETQYF TGCGCCAGCAGCCAAAAGCGGGGTTGGGAGACCCAGTACTTC
TRBD2 TRBJ2-7 TRBV4-1 NA CASTSLASGRDGEQYF TGCGCCAGCACATCCCTGGCTAGCGGGAGGGACGGCGAGCAGTACTTC
NA TRBJ2-1 TRBV9 NA CASSGWRDFHEQFF TGTGCCAGCAGCGGTTGGCGGGACTTCCATGAGCAGTTCTTC
NA TRBJ1-4 TRBV6-5 NA CASSYSPKGEKLFF TGTGCCAGCAGTTACAGCCCGAAGGGGGAAAAACTGTTTTTT
TRBD1 TRBJ2-7 TRBV4-3 NA CASSQSDRDSSYEQYF TGCGCCAGCAGCCAATCGGATCGGGACAGCTCCTACGAGCAGTACTTC
NA TRBJ2-7 TRBV6-5 NA CASSSPGYEQYF TGTGCCAGCAGTAGCCCGGGGTACGAGCAGTACTTC
TRBD1 TRBJ1-1 TRBV6-5 NA CASSYSKGAEAFF TGTGCCAGCAGTTACTCGAAGGGGGCCGAAGCTTTCTTT
TRBD1 TRBJ2-2 TRBV9 NA CASSVTGDTGELFF TGTGCCAGCAGCGTAACAGGGGACACCGGGGAGCTGTTTTTT
NA TRBJ2-7 TRBV15 NA CATRFSGSIDEQYF TGTGCCACCAGATTCTCGGGGTCAATCGACGAGCAGTACTTC
NA TRBJ2-7 TRBV4-2 NA CASSRQLGEGSDEQYF TGTGCCAGCAGCCGACAACTAGGAGAGGGTTCGGACGAGCAGTACTTC
NA TRBJ1-4 TRBV28 NA CASSPSAATNEKLFF TGTGCCAGCAGCCCCTCCGCAGCAACTAATGAAAAACTGTTTTTT
NA TRBJ1-2 TRBV6-5 NA CASGTGRYGYTF TGTGCCAGCGGAACCGGGAGGTATGGCTACACCTTC
TRBD1 TRBJ2-7 TRBV27 once CASSLGPGDRGFYEQYF TGTGCCAGCAGTTTGGGCCCTGGGGACAGGGGATTCTACGAGCAGTACTTC
TRBD1 TRBJ2-7 TRBV4-2 medium-sized CASSQDGTGGSYEQYF TGTGCCAGCAGCCAAGATGGGACAGGGGGAAGCTACGAGCAGTACTTC
TRBD2 TRBJ2-5 TRBV11-2 NA CASSQGSGSAETQYF TGTGCCAGCAGTCAAGGGAGCGGGAGTGCGGAGACCCAGTACTTC
TRBD1 TRBJ1-1 TRBV29-1 few CSVPTGLGTEAFF TGCAGCGTGCCGACAGGGTTGGGGACTGAAGCTTTCTTT